This TCR beta chain appears in the sequencing data of a study of OX40 agonist ivuxolimab in advanced cancers. Points on this clone: One junction end disagrees with the germline gene, perhaps due to a read error.

This CDR3 comprises 10 residues. The germline V gene encodes CDR1 MNHNS and CDR2 SASEGT. Here immunoSEQ multiplex PCR was the method, and the copy in TCRdb shows in-frame clones only, minus some. The data show 65,000 to 70,000 clones, around 83% seen once. The chain couples TRBV6-1 to TRBJ2-3, with D possibly matching TRBD1 (6 bases). The material was CD4+ or CD8+ T cells sorted from blood, obtained in a trial of the OX40 agonist ivuxolimab. The clonotype was recovered from an adult with an advanced solid tumor such as melanoma, head and neck, liver or kidney cancer. The CDR3 loop is CASSEARTDF. Written as DNA, the CDR3 is TGTGCCAGCAGTGAAGCGAGGACAGACTTT.